The present T cell receptor beta chain was sequenced within a study of Graves' ophthalmopathy and Graves' hyperthyroidism. From RNA, the CDR3 regions of TCR beta chains were amplified and sequenced. HTBI primers were employed in first-round RT-PCR, then a second-round multiplex PCR followed. MiXCR, run by TCRdb on the multiplex PCR reads, gives a single entry per CDR3 protein. The data contain 200,000 to 250,000 distinct CDR3 sequences, around 50% of them seen just once; the ten biggest clones take up about 45%. This clonotype was detected only a few times. The length of the CDR3 is 14 residues. V dropped 0 bases and J dropped 2 bases, with 7 bases sitting between them. The germline CDR1 and CDR2 sequences are SGHDN and FVKESK. Uncontrolled infections, other autoimmune diseases, pregnancy or lactation barred patients from enrollment. The PBMCs had their origin in roughly 9.8 ml of fresh peripheral blood.

The sequencing input was peripheral blood. The chain combines TRBV14 with TRBJ1-2; D gene uncertain. The source is an adult man with Graves' ophthalmopathy. Written as DNA, the CDR3 is TGTGCCAGCAGCCAAGATTTGTCCAACTATGGCTACACCTTC. Translated: CASSQDLSNYGYTF.